These 32 T cell receptor beta chains were sequenced from one sample in a study of response to subunit inactivated influenza vaccine. TCRdb ran MiXCR on the RT-PCR reads and lists one entry per CDR3 protein. The table records 650,000 to 850,000 distinct CDR3 sequences, approximately 15% of them present only once. Sequences were derived from PBMCs from blood, sampled less than 15 days before vaccination. Every receptor here comes from a man aged 50 to 59 who received an inactivated influenza vaccine.

In this sample, this clonotype turned up many times. The chain recombines TRBV4-3 with TRBJ1-6; 8 nucleotides match TRBD1. This CDR3 has 15 amino acids. V shed 3 bases, J shed 6 bases, and the junction held 4 bases outside the gene matches. The germline gives CDR1 LGHNA, CDR2 YSLEER. The chain's CDR3 is CASSHLDRANSPLHF. The CDR3 DNA is TGCGCCAGCAGCCACTTGGACAGGGCTAATTCACCCCTCCACTTT.

This rearrangement joins TRBV29-1 to TRBJ2-2; D is unresolved. There are 10 residues in the CDR3. Germline V lookup: CDR1 SQVTM, CDR2 ANQGSEA. Trimming left V 8 bases short and J 8 bases short, with 9 bases between. CDR3 nucleotides: TGCAGCCCCCTTGGGGGGGAGCTGTTTTTT. The encoded protein is CSPLGGELFF.

V and J are TRBV7-9 and TRBJ2-1; tentative D call: TRBD2 (5 bases). Trimming took 4 bases from V and 7 from J, leaving 11 bases between them. Germline V lookup: CDR1 SEHNR, CDR2 FQNEAQ (reference sequence). The CDR3 is made up of 13 amino acids. The CDR3 nucleotides are TGTGCCAGCAGCTCCGCGGGCCTAAATGAGCAGTTCTTC. The encoded protein is CASSSAGLNEQFF. Using reference TRBV7-9 and TRBJ2-1 for the parts outside the CDR3, the full variable domain is DTGVSQNPRHKITKRGQNVTFRCDPISEHNRLYWYRQTLGQGPEFLTYFQNEAQLEKSRLLSDRFSAERPKGSFSTLEIQRTEQGDSAMYLCASSSAGLNEQFFGPGTRLTVL.

CDR3 nucleotides: TGCAGTGCTAGTAGTGTTGGGGGTTTACGCTCACCCCTCCACTTT. This translates into CSASSVGGLRSPLHF. This chain links TRBV20-1 with TRBJ1-6; the D gene is possibly TRBD1 (5 bases). The CDR3 length is 15 residues. V was cut by 3 bases and J by 10 bases, with 19 bases left in between. CDR1 DFQATT and CDR2 SNEGSKA come from the germline V gene (reference sequence).

This chain connects TRBV28 to TRBJ2-1; TRBD2 is a possible D gene (8 bases). V shed 3 bases and J shed 7 bases, with 13 bases lying between them. The CDR3 has 14 residues. Germline loops: CDR1 MDHEN, CDR2 SYDVKM. The CDR3 DNA follows: TGTGCCAGCAGTTTCGGGAGGGGGCGAAATGAGCAGTTCTTC. Its protein is CASSFGRGRNEQFF.

The chain uses TRBV3-1 and TRBJ2-1; no firm D call. Germline CDR1 and CDR2: LGHDT and YNNKEL (reference sequence). CDR3 length: 13 amino acids. V was shortened by 0 bases and J by 15 bases, with 15 bases between the two germline ends. CDR3 loop: CASSQDYTQTAFF. The CDR3 DNA reads as TGTGCCAGCAGCCAAGATTATACGCAAACGGCGTTCTTC.

V and J are TRBV10-2 and TRBJ2-3; D uncertain. Between the trimmed V and J ends, which lost 3 bases and 6 bases, there was a span of 16 bases. CDR3 length: 15 amino acids. Per the germline V gene, CDR1 is WSHSY and CDR2 is SAAADI. The CDR3 sequence: CASSELDRVRDTQYF. The DNA of the CDR3 is TGCGCCAGCAGTGAATTGGATAGGGTTAGGGATACGCAGTATTTT.

In this sample, this clonotype turned up many times. The CDR3 loop reads CASSFKGREQAFF. The DNA of the CDR3 is TGCGCCAGCAGCTTTAAGGGCAGGGAGCAAGCTTTCTTT. This chain connects TRBV5-1 to TRBJ1-1; D perhaps matches TRBD1 (5 bases). Trimming pared 2 bases from V and 9 bases from J, leaving 14 bases between. This CDR3 region has 13 residues. The germline V gene has CDR1 SGHRS and CDR2 YFSETQ.

The chain has TRBV28 and TRBJ2-5, with D possibly being TRBD2 (6 bases). From germline, CDR1 is MDHEN and CDR2 SYDVKM. This CDR3 is built from 15 residues. The V gene lost 3 bases and the J gene lost 0 bases, with 11 bases spanning the gap. CDR3: CASSLGGIYQETQYF. CDR3 nucleotide sequence: TGTGCCAGCAGTTTGGGGGGAATCTACCAAGAGACCCAGTACTTC.

In its sample, this clonotype was seen a few times. V gene TRBV5-5 combines with J gene TRBJ1-6, with D possibly TRBD1 on 5 matching bases. In germline, CDR1 is SGHKS, CDR2 YYEKEE (reference sequence). This CDR3 comprises 16 residues. V shed 4 bases and J shed 7 bases, with 18 bases lying between them. The CDR3 DNA follows: TGTGCCAGCAGCCAAGACAGCCTCTTAAGAAATTCACCCCTCCACTTT. It specifies CASSQDSLLRNSPLHF.

A few counts support this clonotype. V gene TRBV3-1 combines with J gene TRBJ1-1; D unresolved. The CDR3 is 11 residues long. The germline V gene has CDR1 LGHDT and CDR2 YNNKEL (reference sequence). This chain's CDR3 is CAVRAAGEAFF. The CDR3 DNA reads as TGTGCGGTCCGCGCTGCTGGTGAAGCTTTCTTT.

In this sample, this clonotype turned up many times. V usage is TRBV28 and J usage is TRBJ2-1; 7 nucleotides agree with TRBD2. CDR1 is MDHEN and CDR2 is SYDVKM in the germline V gene. Trimming removed 5 bases from V and 1 base from J; junction bases left unmatched: 5. The CDR3 has 15 residues. CDR3: CASSPGLGSYNEQFF. The CDR3, as DNA: TGTGCCAGCAGTCCCGGACTAGGATCCTACAATGAGCAGTTCTTC.

This clonotype was observed a handful of times. DNA for the CDR3: TGTGCCAGCAGCCAAGAAGCTAGCGGGATTGGGGGAGAGACCCAGTACTTC. Translating gives CASSQEASGIGGETQYF. This chain links TRBV4-2 with TRBJ2-5, with 9 bases aligning to TRBD2. In germline, CDR1 is LGHNA, CDR2 YNFKEQ. The CDR3 sequence is 17 residues long. Losses at the gene ends were 0 bases for V and 4 bases for J; bases not matched to a gene: 9.

Ten or more counts support this clonotype. The chain has TRBV6-5 and TRBJ1-4; weak D call: TRBD1 (5 bases). The germline V gene encodes CDR1 MNHEY and CDR2 SVGAGI. V lost 2 bases and J 2 bases, leaving 9 bases between the germline ends. CDR3 length: 15 amino acids. DNA for the CDR3: TGTGCCAGCAGTTACGCTCGGGGGACTAATGAAAAACTGTTTTTT. Amino acid sequence: CASSYARGTNEKLFF.

The chain employs TRBV20-1 and TRBJ1-6, with D unclear. Between the trimmed V and J ends, which lost 3 bases and 8 bases, there was a span of 23 bases. This CDR3 comprises 17 residues. Germline-derived CDR1 and CDR2 are DFQATT and SNEGSKA (reference sequence). The CDR3 is CSASSSSPKVGDSPLHF. The CDR3 region has the DNA TGCAGTGCTAGTTCCAGCAGCCCAAAGGTCGGGGATTCACCCCTCCACTTT.

A few counts support this clonotype. J is TRBJ2-4 and V is TRBV5-1; the D gene could be TRBD1 or TRBD2 (5 bases each). Germline CDR1 SGHRS, CDR2 YFSETQ. The germline V and J ends were trimmed by 3 bases and 10 bases, with 20 bases remaining between them. The CDR3 extends over 15 amino acids. This CDR3 reads CASSSGVYGTIIQYF. The DNA of the CDR3 is TGCGCCAGCAGCTCTGGGGTGTACGGGACGATTATTCAGTACTTC. Supplemented by reference TRBV5-1 and TRBJ2-4, the full variable domain reads KAGVTQTPRYLIKTRGQQVTLSCSPISGHRSVSWYQQTPGQGLQFLFEYFSETQRNKGNFPGRFSGRQFSNSRSEMNVSTLELGDSALYLCASSSGVYGTIIQYFGAGTRLSVL.

The genes are TRBV27 and TRBJ2-3, with TRBD2 identical over 7 bases. V shed 7 bases, J shed 7 bases, and the junction held 14 bases outside the gene matches. The CDR3 spans 15 residues. Germline CDR1 reads MNHEY; CDR2 reads SMNVEV (reference sequence). This CDR3 reads CASKLSGTITYTQYF. In nucleotides, the CDR3 is TGTGCCAGCAAGCTCTCCGGGACTATCACCTATACGCAGTATTTT.

J is TRBJ2-2 and V is TRBV9, with unresolved D. The germline CDR1 and CDR2 sequences are SGDLS and YYNGEE. Trimming took 4 bases from V and 7 from J, leaving 11 bases between them. The CDR3 runs 13 residues. The CDR3 protein is CASSKAPVGELFF. The CDR3 region has the DNA TGTGCCAGCAGCAAGGCCCCCGTCGGGGAGCTGTTTTTT.

This clonotype was found a few times. CDR3 bases: TGTGCCAGCAGCGTAGGCCAAGCGGGATACAATGAGCAGTTCTTC. Protein sequence: CASSVGQAGYNEQFF. The chain joins TRBV9 to TRBJ2-1; TRBD2 agrees at 7 bases. The CDR3 is made up of 15 amino acids. The V gene end was trimmed by 0 bases and the J gene end by 4 bases; junction bases not matched to a gene: 4. Germline V CDR1 and CDR2: SGDLS, YYNGEE.

The genes are TRBV19 and TRBJ2-1, with 8 bases aligning to TRBD1. Germline CDR1 reads LNHDA; CDR2 reads SQIVND (reference sequence). This CDR3 is 13 amino acids long. After removal of 0 bases from V and 12 bases from J, the junction contained 4 bases not matched to a gene. CDR3 nucleotides: TGTGCCAGTAGTATAGATCAGGGGGCGCGGCAGTTCTTC. Protein: CASSIDQGARQFF.

The J gene is TRBJ2-7, the V gene TRBV5-6; tentatively, D is TRBD2 (5 bases). Germline CDR1 reads SGHDT; CDR2 reads YYEEEE. The CDR3 is made up of 16 amino acids. Deletions cut 3 bases from V and 3 bases from J, with 19 bases between. The CDR3 DNA sequence: TGTGCCAGCAGCTCCCGACTCGTCACTAGATACTACGAGCAGTACTTC. As protein: CASSSRLVTRYYEQYF.

This clonotype was counted only a few times. The J gene is TRBJ2-2, the V gene TRBV20-1; D gene ambiguous. CDR3 length: 15 residues. Trimming removed 1 base at V and 0 bases at J, with 9 bases between. Germline CDR1 is DFQATT and CDR2 is SNEGSKA (reference sequence). CDR3 nucleotide sequence: TGCAGTGCTAGAGGTGGGAAAGCGAACACCGGGGAGCTGTTTTTT. Its translation: CSARGGKANTGELFF.

This clonotype was recorded a few times. This chain connects TRBV6-2 or TRBV6-3 to TRBJ2-7, with a tentative D call TRBD1 (7 bases). This CDR3 contains 15 residues. The germline V gene has CDR1 MNHEY and CDR2 SVGEGT. With 0 bases removed from V and 3 bases from J, the gap between germline ends came to 12 bases. This CDR3 reads CASSYSSRGDYEQYF. The CDR3 DNA reads as TGTGCCAGCAGTTACTCGAGCAGGGGGGACTACGAGCAGTACTTC.

The genes are TRBV5-4 and TRBJ2-3, with TRBD2 identical over 9 bases. The trim removed 0 bases at V and 4 bases at J, leaving 3 bases unmatched. CDR1 is SGHNT, CDR2 YYREEE, per germline (reference sequence). This CDR3 contains 15 residues. The CDR3 DNA follows: TGTGCCAGCAGCTTGGCTCCTAGCGGGGCAGATACGCAGTATTTT. This translates into CASSLAPSGADTQYF.

This clonotype was counted many times. The chain is built from TRBV20-1 and TRBJ2-2; no reliable D call. With 0 bases removed from V and 5 bases from J, the gap between germline ends came to 7 bases. Germline CDR1 is DFQATT and CDR2 is SNEGSKA (reference sequence). This CDR3 spans 13 amino acids. The CDR3 reads CSARDVATGELFF. DNA for the CDR3: TGCAGTGCTAGAGATGTGGCGACCGGGGAGCTGTTTTTT.

This clonotype showed up many times. The gene calls are TRBV18 and TRBJ2-3; D is perhaps TRBD1 (5 bases). V dropped 8 bases and J dropped 2 bases, with 14 bases sitting between them. The V gene's germline CDR1 is KGHSH and CDR2 LQKENI. The CDR3 totals 14 residues. The CDR3 DNA reads as TGTGCCAGCAGCCCCCGACAGACCACAGATACGCAGTATTTT. This gives the protein CASSPRQTTDTQYF.

In its sample, this clonotype was seen a few times. The CDR3 nucleotides read TGTGCCAGCAGCCGATCTAGCGAAGAGACCCAGTACTTC. It encodes CASSRSSEETQYF. The rearrangement joins TRBV11-2 to TRBJ2-5; D is perhaps TRBD2 (6 bases). Germline V gene data show CDR1 as SGHAT and CDR2 as FQNNGV. This CDR3 has 13 amino acids. V was trimmed by 5 bases and J by 3 bases, leaving 10 bases between them.

The chain links TRBV7-9 to TRBJ2-2; D call uncertain. The CDR3 consists of 14 residues. Germline V CDR1 and CDR2: SEHNR, FQNEAQ (reference sequence). V was trimmed by 6 bases and J by 4 bases, leaving 12 bases between them. The CDR3 nucleotides are TGTGCCAGCAGAAGTGGGGTGGTCACCGGGGAGCTGTTTTTT. Encoded protein: CASRSGVVTGELFF. Full variable domain (rest looked up from reference TRBV7-9 and TRBJ2-2): DTGVSQNPRHKITKRGQNVTFRCDPISEHNRLYWYRQTLGQGPEFLTYFQNEAQLEKSRLLSDRFSAERPKGSFSTLEIQRTEQGDSAMYLCASRSGVVTGELFFGEGSRLTVL.

The chain joins TRBV29-1 to TRBJ2-4; D remains unclear. The CDR3 extends over 11 amino acids. In germline, CDR1 is SQVTM, CDR2 ANQGSEA. V dropped 4 bases and J dropped 4 bases, with 5 bases sitting between them. The CDR3 DNA follows: TGCAGCGTTGGCGTTAAAAACATTCAGTACTTC. Translating gives CSVGVKNIQYF.

This clonotype was seen more than once but under ten times. CDR3 DNA sequence: TGTGCCAGCAGTTACTCGATACAGGGGAGAGGGAATGAGCAGTTCTTC. It codes for CASSYSIQGRGNEQFF. The rearrangement links TRBV6-2 or TRBV6-3 to TRBJ2-1; 7 bases map to TRBD1. This CDR3 has 16 residues. Trimming took 0 bases from V and 7 from J; bases not matched to a gene: 9. Germline values: CDR1 MNHEY, CDR2 SVGEGT.

Many counts were recorded for this clonotype. This sequence joins TRBV4-2 and TRBJ2-2; TRBD2 aligns across 14 bases. J lost 4 bases, V lost 2 bases, and 3 bases had no gene match. The CDR3 is made up of 17 amino acids. Germline V CDR1 and CDR2: LGHNA, YNFKEQ. DNA of the CDR3: TGTGCCAGCAGCCAAATTGGGACTAGCGGGGGCACCGGGGAGCTGTTTTTT. Its translation: CASSQIGTSGGTGELFF.

The J gene is TRBJ2-1, the V gene TRBV29-1; 9 bases are a match to TRBD1. CDR3 size: 17 residues. Germline CDR1 is SQVTM and CDR2 is ANQGSEA. The ends lost 3 bases at V and 8 bases at J; junction bases unmatched: 17. The DNA for the CDR3 is TGCAGCGTTGATCGAGCCCGGGACAGGGAATATCAGGATGAGCAGTTCTTC. Amino acids: CSVDRARDREYQDEQFF.